The 20 T cell receptor beta chains below were found in one sample sequenced in a study of low-dose radiotherapy and immunotherapy resistance in tumors. Time point indicated: before trial treatment. TRAV- and TRBV-specific primers primed first-strand cDNA, covering alpha and beta chains. With a V-primer adapter and a constant-region primer, TCRs were amplified for approximately 19 PCR cycles. From the reads, TCRdb called clonotypes with MiXCR, one entry per CDR3 protein. In the table there are 80,000 to 90,000 distinct CDR3 sequences, over 15% of which are singletons. The sample consisted of PBMCs, taken before treatment. These receptors came from a male donor with prostate cancer.

Turning to this clonotype: A much larger clone sits a single nucleotide away, making a read error possible. V gene TRBV4-3 combines with J gene TRBJ2-7; TRBD2 matches at 7 bases. The CDR3 is 16 amino acids. After removal of 1 base from V and 3 bases from J, the junction contained 9 bases not matched to a gene. CDR1 and CDR2 from the germline V gene are LGHNA and YSLEER. CDR3 nucleotides: TGCGCCAGCAGCCAAGTATACGGGGGGAGTCGCTACGAGCAGTACTTC. Amino acids: CASSQVYGGSRYEQYF.

This clonotype was counted at least ten times. J is TRBJ1-1 and V is TRBV5-1; 8 bases align to TRBD1. Germline lookup yields CDR1 SGHRS and CDR2 YFSETQ. This CDR3 contains 14 residues. The V gene end was trimmed by 5 bases and the J gene end by 3 bases; junction bases not matched to a gene: 6. CDR3 in DNA: TGCGCCAGCAGAGGGACAGGCTCCTACACTGAAGCTTTCTTT. This encodes CASRGTGSYTEAFF.

This clonotype was recorded many times. Written as DNA, the CDR3 is TGTGCCAGCAGCCCCCGGCCCCCTTTGGCCCTCCACTTT. The encoded protein is CASSPRPPLALHF. The rearrangement joins TRBV7-2 to TRBJ1-6; the D is unclear. Germline V CDR1 and CDR2: SGHTA, FQGNSA. V lost 5 bases to trimming and J lost 14 bases, with 16 bases between them. The CDR3 spans 13 residues.

There are many counts of this clonotype. The chain uses TRBV3-1 and TRBJ1-4; D possibly corresponds to TRBD1 (5 bases). The CDR3 runs 14 residues. Germline V gives CDR1 LGHDT, CDR2 YNNKEL (reference sequence). V shed 1 base and J shed 5 bases, with 8 bases lying between them. CDR3: CASSQGQQNEKLFF. The CDR3 coding sequence is TGTGCCAGCAGCCAAGGACAGCAGAATGAAAAACTGTTTTTT.

Regarding this clonotype: A far bigger clonotype differs at one base, so this is likely a read error. V and J are TRBV13 and TRBJ2-5; D is ambiguous. This CDR3 comprises 14 residues. Germline assignment: CDR1 PRHDT and CDR2 FYEKMQ (reference sequence). As DNA, the CDR3 is TGTGCCTGCAGCCCTAGGGCGAATCAAGAGACCCAGTACTTC. It specifies CACSPRANQETQYF.

This clonotype was observed many times. In DNA, the CDR3 is TGTGCCAGCAGCGTGAGGAACACCGGGGAGCTGTTTTTT. It is translated as CASSVRNTGELFF. The rearrangement joins TRBV7-9 to TRBJ2-2; no reliable D call. The germline V gene encodes CDR1 SEHNR and CDR2 FQNEAQ (reference sequence). The V end was cut by 5 bases, the J end by 1 base, with 5 bases between. This CDR3 comprises 13 residues.

This clonotype was observed at least ten times. V usage is TRBV20-1 and J usage is TRBJ2-2; 13 bases are a match to TRBD2. The length of the CDR3 is 19 residues. The V and J ends lost 0 bases and 0 bases, in that order; junction bases with no gene match: 7. Per the germline V gene, CDR1 is DFQATT and CDR2 is SNEGSKA (reference sequence). As DNA, the CDR3 is TGCAGTGCTAGAGATCTCCCAGGGACTAGCGGGGCGAACACCGGGGAGCTGTTTTTT. Amino acid sequence: CSARDLPGTSGANTGELFF.

Many counts were recorded for this clonotype. This CDR3 is CASSLARRLDYGYTF. The CDR3 DNA is TGTGCCAGCAGCTTGGCTCGGCGGTTGGACTATGGCTACACCTTC. The chain employs TRBV5-6 and TRBJ1-2; no clear D. The CDR3 covers 15 residues. Trimming pared 0 bases from V and 3 bases from J, leaving 12 bases between. The germline V gene has CDR1 SGHDT and CDR2 YYEEEE.

This clonotype was seen at least ten times. This sequence joins TRBV6-1 and TRBJ2-1; D is unresolved. The germline gives CDR1 MNHNS, CDR2 SASEGT. This CDR3 has 13 amino acids. V lost 0 bases, J lost 9 bases, and 9 bases lay in between. The CDR3 protein is CASSEAFGFEQFF. In DNA form, the CDR3 reads TGTGCCAGCAGTGAAGCGTTCGGGTTTGAGCAGTTCTTC.

This clonotype was seen repeatedly, ten times or more. This chain connects TRBV20-1 to TRBJ2-1, with D perhaps matching TRBD2 (5 bases). Trimming cost V 8 bases and J 4 bases, with 21 bases left between them. Germline lookup yields CDR1 DFQATT and CDR2 SNEGSKA (reference sequence). The CDR3 has 15 amino acids. The CDR3 DNA sequence: TGCAGTCCGCTAGATTCGGGGAAGCTTTACAATGAGCAGTTCTTC. Its translation is CSPLDSGKLYNEQFF.

This clonotype appeared many times. The rearrangement joins TRBV6-2 or TRBV6-3 to TRBJ2-2; TRBD2 is a possible D gene (6 bases). In germline, CDR1 is MNHEY, CDR2 SVGEGT. V was trimmed by 8 bases and J by 7 bases, leaving 20 bases between them. The length of the CDR3 is 15 residues. The CDR3, as DNA: TGTGCCAGCTCCGTTGGGGACTCCATCCTCGGGGAGCTGTTTTTT. Its protein is CASSVGDSILGELFF.

Points on this clonotype: Given a far larger clone just one base away, this is likely a sequencing read error. The chain recombines TRBV13 with TRBJ2-1, with 8 bases that match TRBD2. V was pared by 10 bases and J by 3 bases, with 14 bases of the junction left unmatched. This CDR3 has 16 amino acids. Germline CDR1 and CDR2: PRHDT and FYEKMQ (reference sequence). The CDR3 DNA follows: TGTGCCATCCGGCGGGGGGCCCAGAGCTTCTACAATGAGCAGTTCTTC. This sequence encodes CAIRRGAQSFYNEQFF.

This clonotype has at least ten counts. The rearrangement joins TRBV19 to TRBJ2-7, with TRBD2 matching over 10 bases. With 3 bases clipped from V and 2 bases from J, the junction kept 4 bases outside the gene matches. CDR1 LNHDA and CDR2 SQIVND come from the germline V gene (reference sequence). The length of the CDR3 is 15 residues. The CDR3 here is CASSISGGAAYEQYF. The CDR3 region has the DNA TGTGCCAGTAGTATCAGCGGGGGGGCCGCCTACGAGCAGTACTTC.

The chain is built from TRBV14 and TRBJ2-2; D call uncertain. Germline CDR1 and CDR2: SGHDN and FVKESK. Trimming stripped 5 bases from V and 4 bases from J, with 14 bases between. This CDR3 contains 15 residues. CDR3 sequence reads: CASSVWAGRTGELFF. Written as DNA, the CDR3 is TGTGCCAGCAGCGTCTGGGCCGGCCGCACCGGGGAGCTGTTTTTT.

In this sample, this clonotype turned up once. A far larger clone is one nucleotide away, so this likely arose from a read error. The rearrangement links TRBV5-1 to TRBJ2-5, with D hard to call. Germline CDR1 and CDR2: SGHRS and YFSETQ. The V gene lost 0 bases and the J gene lost 11 bases, with 17 bases spanning the gap. The CDR3 loop spans 14 amino acids. CDR3 sequence reads: CASSLEFGINEQYF. As DNA, the CDR3 is TGCGCCAGCAGCTTGGAATTTGGAATCAATGAGCAGTACTTC.

The chain is built from TRBV7-8 and TRBJ2-6; D gene uncertain. Trimming stripped 1 base from V and 0 bases from J, with 10 bases between. The V gene's germline CDR1 is SGHVS and CDR2 FQNEAQ. The CDR3 consists of 17 residues. DNA for the CDR3: TGTGCCAGCAGCTTAGGCAGCCCTCGCTCTGGGGCCAACGTCCTGACTTTC. It codes for CASSLGSPRSGANVLTF.

This clonotype was counted many times. The CDR3 sequence: CSAALGVETQYF. CDR3 sequence (DNA): TGCAGTGCGGCACTAGGAGTCGAGACCCAGTACTTC. V and J are TRBV20-1 and TRBJ2-5; perhaps TRBD2 as D (5 bases). The V gene's germline CDR1 is DFQATT and CDR2 SNEGSKA (reference sequence). V shed 6 bases and J shed 5 bases, with 13 bases lying between them. The CDR3 contains 12 residues.

This clonotype was seen ten or more times. The chain couples TRBV23-1 to TRBJ1-5; D is unclear. TRBV23-1 is sorted into the ORF group, with uncertain function. V lost 1 base to trimming and J lost 0 bases, with 7 bases between them. This CDR3 region has 15 residues. CDR3 bases: TGCGCCAGCAGTCAATGGCATTATAGCAATCAGCCCCAGCATTTT. Translating it yields CASSQWHYSNQPQHF.

The table lists this clonotype with a count of one. A far bigger clonotype differs at one base, so this is likely a read error. The chain combines TRBV10-3 with TRBJ2-7; TRBD1 matches 10 bases. CDR3 length equals 15 residues. Germline values: CDR1 ENHRY, CDR2 SYGVKD. The ends lost 5 bases at V and 9 bases at J; junction bases unmatched: 13. As DNA, the CDR3 is TGTGCCATCAGTCCTGGGAGGGACAGGGGTACAGGGCAGTACTTC. Its protein product is CAISPGRDRGTGQYF.

In its sample, this clonotype was seen many times. The V and J genes are TRBV12-3 or TRBV12-4 and TRBJ2-3; D tentatively fits TRBD1 or TRBD2 (6 bases each). This CDR3 contains 16 residues. The ends were cut back, 7 bases at V and 6 bases at J, with 23 bases in the middle. For the CDR3, the DNA is TGTGCCAGCAAAGAAGGAGCGAGGGGGGCCGGGGATACGCAGTATTTT. It translates to CASKEGARGAGDTQYF.